This T cell receptor (beta chain) originates from a study of blood T cell repertoires in COVID-19. Study overall: There were acute and convalescent COVID-19 samples, and they came from the United States, Italy and Spain.

TCRdb's table, derived via immunoSEQ multiplex PCR, lists solely in-frame clones and lacks some. The table includes 200,000 to 250,000 clones, 70% to 90% detected once. A few counts support this clone. All enrollees were roughly 18 to 95 years old and from roughly 22 US areas. Participants' reported clinical history set cohort assignment. There are 14 residues in the CDR3. Germline-derived CDR1 and CDR2 are LNHDA and SQIVND (reference sequence). Trimming shortened V by 10 bases and J by 7 bases, and 20 bases separated the two germline ends. The chain employs TRBV19 and TRBJ1-5; D gene uncertain. The sequenced sample consisted of PBMCs or T cells enriched from blood (not recorded which). The clonotype comes from a man aged 30 to 39 with acute COVID-19. CDR3 in amino acids: CATDLPGNSQPQHF. The CDR3 coding sequence is TGTGCCACTGACCTCCCCGGGAACTCGCAGCCCCAGCATTTT.